One and the same sample provided the 9 T cell receptor beta chains below, sequenced in a study of Graves' ophthalmopathy and Graves' hyperthyroidism. Amplified material comprised TCR beta CDR3 regions derived from RNA transcripts. RT-PCR in the first round used HTBI primers; a second-round multiplex PCR followed. TCRdb used MiXCR to reprocess the multiplex PCR reads, holding one entry per CDR3 protein. The sample shows around 400,000 distinct CDR3 sequences, 21% of them seen only once. The specimen was peripheral blood. These receptors all stem from a woman between 18 and 29 years old with stable Graves' hyperthyroidism.

The rearrangement links TRBV15 to TRBJ2-7; no clear D. This CDR3 contains 14 residues. V lost 0 bases and J 3 bases, leaving 9 bases between the germline ends. Germline CDR1 reads LNHNV; CDR2 reads YYDKDF (reference sequence). CDR3 sequence: CATSRETELYEQYF. The CDR3, as DNA: TGTGCCACCAGCAGAGAGACGGAGCTCTACGAGCAGTACTTC.

This clonotype turned up a few times. The rearrangement links TRBV2 to TRBJ2-2; 10 bases match TRBD1. Germline CDR1 is SNHLY and CDR2 is FYNNEI. The CDR3 consists of 17 residues. V shed 9 bases and J 0 bases; nucleotides not matched to a gene: 10. CDR3 sequence reads: CARSRDRGTSNTGELFF. The CDR3 region has the DNA TGTGCCAGGAGCCGGGACAGGGGAACCTCGAACACCGGGGAGCTGTTTTTT.

This clonotype showed up many times. V is TRBV7-6 and J is TRBJ2-5; TRBD1 matches 7 bases. The CDR3 sequence is 15 residues long. Germline V lookup: CDR1 SGHVS, CDR2 FNYEAQ. The V gene end was trimmed by 6 bases and the J gene end by 5 bases; junction bases not matched to a gene: 12. In nucleotides, the CDR3 is TGTGCCAGCAGTCAAAGTAACAGGGGTAGGGAGACCCAGTACTTC. Amino acid sequence: CASSQSNRGRETQYF.

This clonotype was seen many times. CDR3 coding DNA: TGTGCCAGCAGCCGCCGGACAGGGGTGTACGAGCAGTACTTC. Translating it yields CASSRRTGVYEQYF. This chain connects TRBV6-1 to TRBJ2-7, with 9 bases lining up with TRBD1. The CDR3 loop spans 14 amino acids. CDR1 MNHNS and CDR2 SASEGT come from the germline V gene. J gave up 4 bases and V 6 bases, and 7 bases lay outside the gene matches.

The chain links TRBV5-1 to TRBJ2-5; no clear D. Trimming shortened V by 0 bases and J by 5 bases, and 8 bases separated the two germline ends. The CDR3 has 13 residues. The V gene's germline CDR1 is SGHRS and CDR2 YFSETQ. CDR3 loop: CASSLVRTETQYF. CDR3 coding DNA: TGCGCCAGCAGCTTGGTGAGGACGGAGACCCAGTACTTC.

Worth noting for this clonotype: A much more abundant neighbour one base away suggests this may be a read error. The chain uses TRBV29-1 and TRBJ1-1, with TRBD1 matching 10 bases. Germline loops: CDR1 SQVTM, CDR2 ANQGSEA. CDR3 length equals 13 residues. As DNA, the CDR3 is TGCAGCGTTGCCCCGACAGGGGGCACTGAAGCTTGCTTT. As protein: CSVAPTGGTEACF. The entire variable domain, with the rest obtained from reference TRBV29-1 and TRBJ1-1, is as follows: SAVISQKPSRDICQRGTSLTIQCQVDSQVTMMFWYRQQPGQSLTLIATANQGSEATYESGFVIDKFPISRPNLTFSTLTVSNMSPEDSSIYLCSVAPTGGTEACFGQGTRLTVV.

This clonotype was detected once. The conserved phenylalanine or tryptophan is not found at the CDR3 terminus, so this likely reflects a read error. The DNA is omitted, as the CDR3 cannot be located on it reliably, and the CDR3 follows TCRdb's listing. This chain uses TRBV11-2 with TRBJ2-5; the table calls TRBD1, which could not be checked here. The length of the CDR3 is 15 amino acids, counting both ends. In germline, CDR1 is SGHAT, CDR2 FQNNGV. CDR3 in amino acids: CASSLGAGGQETQDY.

This clonotype was picked up many times. A much larger clone lies one base from this, so it may be a read error. V is TRBV6-2 or TRBV6-3 and J is TRBJ2-2; D remains unclear. Deletions cut 0 bases from V and 10 bases from J, with 3 bases between. Germline V gene sequence: CDR1 MNHEY, CDR2 SVGEGT. The CDR3 is made up of 11 amino acids. CDR3 protein: CASSYSEELFF. CDR3 sequence (DNA): TGTGCCAGCAGTTACTCCGAGGAGCTGTTTTTT.

This clonotype has ten or more counts. The genes are TRBV5-1 and TRBJ1-2; 8 bases match TRBD1. Germline CDR1 is SGHRS and CDR2 is YFSETQ. V dropped 2 bases and J dropped 2; count of bases not matched to a gene: 5. This CDR3 region has 15 residues. The chain's CDR3 is CASSFGTGGNYGYTF. CDR3 nucleotide sequence: TGCGCCAGCAGCTTTGGAACAGGGGGGAACTATGGCTACACCTTC.